This T cell receptor (beta chain) was recovered during a study of post-analysis software for immune sequencing data. Study-level information: The patients showed relapsing-remitting, secondary progressive and progressive-relapsing multiple sclerosis courses. Whole-study results and caveats: Patients had higher frequencies than controls of five TRBV segments, including TRBV5-6, TRBV5-1 and TRBV20-1. Comparison with controls showed significantly lower normalized Chao1 diversity in multiple sclerosis patients.

Deletions cut 5 bases from V and 1 base from J, with 9 bases between. The CDR3 is 14 residues long. In its sample, this clonotype was seen a few times. Its specificity is not known. Each TCR beta cDNA library carried unique molecular identifiers. Out of roughly 1 to 10 million T cells, a few hundred thousand cDNA molecules were generated. MiXCR, run by TCRdb on the PCR reads, gives a single entry per CDR3 protein. The sample yields roughly 410,000 distinct CDR3 sequences, about a third seen once. The receptor's source is a girl aged 5-17 years with multiple sclerosis. Sequencing input: blood. This chain joins TRBV12-3 or TRBV12-4 and TRBJ1-5; D is undetermined. CDR3 sequence (DNA): TGTGCCAGCAGTCCCCCGGGAAGCAATCAGCCCCAGCATTTT. Protein: CASSPPGSNQPQHF.